This T cell receptor (beta chain) was documented in a study of blood T cell repertoires in COVID-19. V was cut by 5 bases and J by 6 bases, with 11 bases left in between. The CDR3 consists of 12 residues. Clones were sequenced by immunoSEQ multiplex PCR, and TCRdb holds only the in-frame ones, with some missing. Of about 230,000 clones in the sample, 87% were seen once. Sequences were obtained from PBMCs or T cells enriched from blood (not recorded which). The clonotype was recovered from a man aged 25-40 years who had recovered from COVID-19. This chain joins TRBV12-3 or TRBV12-4 and TRBJ2-7; TRBD1 might be the D (6 bases). The CDR3 coding sequence is TGTGCCAGCAGTATGACAGGAACCGAGCAGTACTTC. Translating it yields CASSMTGTEQYF.